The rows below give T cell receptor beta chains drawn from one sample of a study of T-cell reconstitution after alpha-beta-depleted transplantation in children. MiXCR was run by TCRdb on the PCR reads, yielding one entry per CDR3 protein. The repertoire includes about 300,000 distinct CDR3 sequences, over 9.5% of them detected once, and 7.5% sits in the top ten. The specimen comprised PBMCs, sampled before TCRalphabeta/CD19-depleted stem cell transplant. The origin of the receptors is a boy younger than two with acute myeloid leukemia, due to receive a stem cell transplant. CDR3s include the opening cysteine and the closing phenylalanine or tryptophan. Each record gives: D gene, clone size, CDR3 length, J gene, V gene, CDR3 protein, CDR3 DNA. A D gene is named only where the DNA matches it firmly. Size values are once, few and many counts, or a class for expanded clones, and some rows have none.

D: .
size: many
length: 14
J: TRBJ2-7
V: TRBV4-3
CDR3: CASSQETHHYEQYF
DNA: TGCGCCAGCAGCCAAGAAACACACCACTACGAGCAGTACTTC

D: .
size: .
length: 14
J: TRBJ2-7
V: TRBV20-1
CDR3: CSARQPGIIYEQYF
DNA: TGCAGTGCTAGGCAGCCGGGGATTATCTACGAGCAGTACTTC

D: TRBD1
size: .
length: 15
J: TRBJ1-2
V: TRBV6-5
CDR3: CASSYNTGEGYGYTF
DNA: TGTGCCAGCAGTTACAATACAGGGGAGGGATATGGCTACACCTTC

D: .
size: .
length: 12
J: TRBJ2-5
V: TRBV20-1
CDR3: CSASGTGETQYF
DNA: TGCAGTGCTTCCGGGACTGGAGAGACCCAGTACTTC

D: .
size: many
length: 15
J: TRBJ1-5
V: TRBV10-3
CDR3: CAISESADSNQPQHF
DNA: TGTGCCATCAGTGAGTCGGCTGATAGCAATCAGCCCCAGCATTTT

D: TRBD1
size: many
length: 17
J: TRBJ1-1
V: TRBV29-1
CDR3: CSVVLRHRTGLNTEAFF
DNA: TGCAGCGTTGTCTTAAGACACAGGACAGGGTTGAACACTGAAGCTTTCTTT

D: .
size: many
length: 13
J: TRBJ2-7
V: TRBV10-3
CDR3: CAISETGRHEQYF
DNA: TGTGCCATCAGCGAAACAGGGCGGCACGAGCAGTACTTC

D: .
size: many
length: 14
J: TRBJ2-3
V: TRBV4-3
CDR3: CASSHRGSTDTQYF
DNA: TGCGCCAGCAGCCATCGGGGGAGCACAGATACGCAGTATTTT

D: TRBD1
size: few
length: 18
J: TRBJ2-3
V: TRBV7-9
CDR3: CASSAAEGQGWGTDTQYF
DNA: TGTGCCAGCAGCGCCGCCGAGGGACAGGGGTGGGGCACAGATACGCAGTATTTT

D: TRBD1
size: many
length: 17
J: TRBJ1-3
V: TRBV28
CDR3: CASSLQGAALSGNTIYF
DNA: TGTGCCAGCAGTTTACAGGGGGCTGCCCTCTCTGGAAACACCATATATTTT

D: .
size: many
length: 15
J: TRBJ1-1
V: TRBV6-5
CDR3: CASSYPGGAFTEAFF
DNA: TGTGCCAGCAGTTACCCGGGGGGCGCCTTCACTGAAGCTTTCTTT

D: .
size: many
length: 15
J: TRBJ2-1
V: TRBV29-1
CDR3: CSVVATTSLYYEQFF
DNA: TGCAGCGTTGTAGCCACGACTAGTCTCTATTATGAGCAGTTCTTC

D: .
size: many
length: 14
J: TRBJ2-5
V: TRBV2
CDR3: CASSVDGRSGTQYF
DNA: TGTGCCAGCAGTGTTGACGGGAGATCGGGGACCCAGTACTTC

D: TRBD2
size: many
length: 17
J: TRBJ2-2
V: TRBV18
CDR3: CASSPLRTSGNTGELFF
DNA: TGTGCCAGCTCACCACTAAGGACTAGCGGAAACACCGGGGAGCTGTTTTTT

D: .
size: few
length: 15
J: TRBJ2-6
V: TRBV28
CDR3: CASSSSSTGSNVLTF
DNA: TGTGCCAGCAGTTCGTCGTCGACAGGTTCCAACGTCCTGACTTTC

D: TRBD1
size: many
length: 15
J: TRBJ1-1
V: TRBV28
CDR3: CASSFGEQGDTEAFF
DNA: TGTGCCAGCAGTTTTGGCGAACAGGGGGACACTGAAGCTTTCTTT

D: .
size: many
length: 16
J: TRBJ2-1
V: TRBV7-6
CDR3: CASSFRRVSSYNEQFF
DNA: TGTGCCAGCAGCTTCCGGCGGGTGAGCTCCTACAATGAGCAGTTCTTC

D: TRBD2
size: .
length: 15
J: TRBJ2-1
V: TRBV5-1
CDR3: CASSLASGGDNEQSF
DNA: TGCGCCAGCAGCTTGGCTAGCGGGGGGGACAATGAGCAGTCCTTC

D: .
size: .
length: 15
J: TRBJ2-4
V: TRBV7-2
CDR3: CASSLERESGNIQYF
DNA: TGTGCCAGCAGCTTAGAAAGGGAGTCGGGGAACATTCAGTACTTC

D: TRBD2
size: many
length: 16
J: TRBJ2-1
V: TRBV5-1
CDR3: CASRDLSGRAYNEQFF
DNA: TGCGCCAGCAGGGACCTTAGCGGGAGGGCCTACAATGAGCAGTTCTTC

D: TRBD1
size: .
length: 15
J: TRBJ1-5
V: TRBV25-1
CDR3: CASNLTGGSNQPQHF
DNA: TGTGCCAGCAATCTAACAGGGGGGAGCAATCAGCCCCAGCATTTT

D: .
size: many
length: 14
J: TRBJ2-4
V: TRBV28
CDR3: CASSLWGAKNIQYF
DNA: TGTGCCAGCAGTTTATGGGGGGCCAAAAACATTCAGTACTTC

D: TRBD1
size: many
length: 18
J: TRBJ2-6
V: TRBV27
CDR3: CASRHPGQGGSGANVLTF
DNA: TGTGCCAGCAGACATCCGGGACAGGGAGGATCTGGGGCCAACGTCCTGACTTTC

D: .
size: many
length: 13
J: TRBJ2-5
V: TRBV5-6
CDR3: CASSPTVQETQYF
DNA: TGTGCCAGCAGCCCGACGGTCCAAGAGACCCAGTACTTC

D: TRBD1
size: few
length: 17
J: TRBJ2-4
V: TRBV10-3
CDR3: CAGKQGHHPLAKNIQYF
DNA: TGTGCCGGGAAACAGGGGCACCACCCCCTAGCCAAAAACATTCAGTACTTC